This T cell receptor beta chain was recovered during a study of graft-versus-host responses after intestinal transplantation. Germline CDR1 is MNHEY and CDR2 is SVGAGI. V was shortened by 2 bases and J by 8 bases, with 10 bases between the two germline ends. The CDR3 has 14 residues. Assay used: immunoSEQ multiplex PCR; TCRdb lists only in-frame clones, some missing. The profile shows some 83,000 clones, 91% of them singletons. About this clone itself: Antigen unknown.

The J gene is TRBJ1-6, the V gene TRBV6-5; weak D call: TRBD1 (5 bases). The sample consisted of unstimulated CD4+ T cells sorted from spleen or lymph node cells, taken before intestinal transplant. The clonotype comes from a human donor who received an intestinal transplant. In nucleotides, the CDR3 is TGTGCCAGCAGTTACGACAGTTCCTATTCACCCCTCCACTTT. This translates into CASSYDSSYSPLHF.